One sample yielded the 19 T cell receptor beta chains listed below, sequenced in a study of cytomegalovirus exposure and HLA in healthy donors. The study ran its PCR with 60 Vbeta and 13 Jbeta primers. The data were produced by immunoSEQ multiplex PCR, yet TCRdb's version contains in-frame clones alone and is incomplete. The table lists 97,000 or so clones, roughly 80% of them singletons, with roughly 9.6% in the top ten. What was sequenced was PBMCs. Receptor source: a male donor in good health and CMV-seropositive.

V usage is TRBV27 and J usage is TRBJ2-3; 11 positions agree with TRBD2. The CDR3 is made up of 15 amino acids. V was pared by 5 bases and J by 4 bases, with 5 bases of the junction left unmatched. Germline lookup yields CDR1 MNHEY and CDR2 SMNVEV (reference sequence). The DNA of the CDR3 is TGTGCCAGCAGTCCGGTAGCGGGAGGGGCAGATACGCAGTATTTT. Translated: CASSPVAGGADTQYF.

The rearrangement joins TRBV7-8 to TRBJ2-2; D not resolved. The CDR3 spans 15 residues. Germline CDR1 SGHVS, CDR2 FQNEAQ. Trimming removed 0 bases at V and 0 bases at J, with 5 bases between. The CDR3 DNA reads TGTGCCAGCAGCTTAGCGTCCGCGAACACCGGGGAGCTGTTTTTT. Amino acids: CASSLASANTGELFF.

The V call is TRBV4-3, the J call TRBJ2-3; 7 bases line up with TRBD1. The CDR3 length is 16 residues. V was pared by 2 bases and J by 0 bases, with 5 bases of the junction left unmatched. From germline, CDR1 is LGHNA and CDR2 YSLEER. This CDR3 reads CASSQTGTASTDTQYF. CDR3 nucleotide sequence: TGCGCCAGCAGCCAAACCGGGACAGCAAGCACAGATACGCAGTATTTT.

V and J are TRBV28 and TRBJ2-7; no reliable D call. This CDR3 comprises 13 residues. CDR1 is MDHEN, CDR2 SYDVKM, per germline. Deletions cut 5 bases from V and 2 bases from J, with 10 bases between. CDR3 coding DNA: TGTGCCAGCAGTCCCCAGGTTACCTACGAGCAGTACTTC. It yields the protein CASSPQVTYEQYF.

The rearrangement uses TRBV6-5 and TRBJ2-1; TRBD2 matches 8 bases. J lost 10 bases, V lost 2 bases, and 7 bases had no gene match. The germline V gene encodes CDR1 MNHEY and CDR2 SVGAGI. The CDR3 loop spans 14 amino acids. The CDR3 reads CASSYAGLADEQFF. CDR3 DNA sequence: TGTGCCAGCAGTTACGCCGGACTAGCCGACGAGCAGTTCTTC.

The chain is built from TRBV28 and TRBJ1-6; D unresolved. Germline CDR1 and CDR2: MDHEN and SYDVKM. V was cut by 6 bases and J by 0 bases, with 9 bases left in between. The CDR3 length is 15 residues. DNA for the CDR3: TGTGCCAGCAGGGGCGGGCTCTCCTATAATTCACCCCTCCACTTT. This sequence encodes CASRGGLSYNSPLHF.

The chain links TRBV12-5 to TRBJ2-5, with TRBD1 identical over 8 bases. From germline, CDR1 is LGHNT and CDR2 FRNRAP. This CDR3 contains 14 residues. V was clipped by 6 bases and J by 7 bases; unmatched bases: 10. The CDR3 DNA follows: TGTGCTAGTGGGCCGGGACAGGCAGGGGCGACCCAGTACTTC. It specifies CASGPGQAGATQYF.

This chain connects TRBV7-8 to TRBJ2-3; TRBD2 agrees at 8 bases. The CDR3 is 15 residues long. V lost 8 bases, J lost 8 bases, and 15 bases stayed unmatched. CDR1 SGHVS and CDR2 FQNEAQ come from the germline V gene. DNA for the CDR3: TGTGCCAGCCGTCCATTCTCCAGCCGGGGGGGTACGCAGTATTTT. Translating it yields CASRPFSSRGGTQYF.

This clone is a singleton in its sample. The chain links TRBV5-4 to TRBJ2-3; 7 positions agree with TRBD2. The CDR3 contains 15 residues. CDR1 is SGHNT, CDR2 YYREEE, per germline (reference sequence). The J segment lost 0 bases and the V segment lost 2 bases, leaving 3 bases of the junction unmatched. This chain's CDR3 is CASSLRLASTDTQYF. In DNA, the CDR3 is TGTGCCAGCAGCTTAAGACTAGCAAGCACAGATACGCAGTATTTT. The full variable domain, its missing parts supplied by reference TRBV5-4 and TRBJ2-3, is ETGVTQSPTHLIKTRGQQVTLRCSSQSGHNTVSWYQQALGQGPQFIFQYYREEENGRGNFPPRFSGLQFPNYSSELNVNALELDDSALYLCASSLRLASTDTQYFGPGTRLTVL.

This rearrangement joins TRBV7-3 to TRBJ2-1, with 9 positions matching TRBD1. The trim removed 6 bases at V and 6 bases at J, leaving 3 bases unmatched. The CDR3 is 13 amino acids. The germline gives CDR1 SGHTA, CDR2 FQGTGA. CDR3 nucleotide sequence: TGTGCCAGCAGTCCGGACAGGGGCAATGAGCAGTTCTTC. Protein: CASSPDRGNEQFF.

The chain couples TRBV10-3 to TRBJ1-3; 7 bases are shared with TRBD1. Germline-derived CDR1 and CDR2 are ENHRY and SYGVKD. The CDR3 has 17 residues. V was pared by 4 bases and J by 2 bases, with 11 bases of the junction left unmatched. The CDR3 nucleotides read TGTGCCATCAGTGGCCCCGAGACAGGGAAGCCTGGAAACACCATATATTTT. Translated: CAISGPETGKPGNTIYF.

The chain recombines TRBV9 with TRBJ1-1, with D possibly TRBD1 on 6 matching bases. The germline V gene encodes CDR1 SGDLS and CDR2 YYNGEE. There are 13 residues in the CDR3. Trimming pared 3 bases from V and 6 bases from J, leaving 12 bases between. The CDR3 nucleotides are TGTGCCAGCAGCGCGTCACAGGGAGCTGAAGCTTTCTTT. Its protein is CASSASQGAEAFF.

This sequence joins TRBV6-6 and TRBJ1-2; D is possibly TRBD1 (5 bases). CDR3 length equals 12 residues. V was clipped by 4 bases and J by 7 bases, with 10 bases between them. Germline V CDR1 and CDR2: MNHNY, SVGAGI (reference sequence). The CDR3: CASSLQGSGYTF. The DNA of the CDR3 is TGTGCCAGCAGTTTGCAGGGTTCTGGCTACACCTTC.

In the case of this clone: The germline gene is not matched at one end of the junction; a read error may be the cause. The chain combines TRBV7-9 with TRBJ2-7; tentatively, D is TRBD2 (6 bases). This CDR3 comprises 15 residues. Germline-derived CDR1 and CDR2 are SEHNR and FQNEAQ (reference sequence). CDR3 sequence: CSSSLLALGRVEQYF. The CDR3 DNA follows: TGTTCCAGCAGCTTATTAGCGCTCGGGAGAGTCGAGCAGTACTTC. Variable domain in full (rest from reference TRBV7-9 and TRBJ2-7): DTGVSQNPRHKITKRGQNVTFRCDPISEHNRLYWYRQTLGQGPEFLTYFQNEAQLEKSRLLSDRFSAERPKGSFSTLEIQRTEQGDSAMYLCSSSLLALGRVEQYFGPGTRLTVT.

The rearrangement uses TRBV11-3 and TRBJ1-2, with TRBD1 matching over 7 bases. With 4 bases clipped from V and 8 bases from J, the junction kept 13 bases outside the gene matches. Germline V gene data show CDR1 as SGHNT and CDR2 as YENEEA. The CDR3 extends over 15 amino acids. The CDR3 bases are TGTGCCAGCAGCTCTAGACTAACAGGGGCTCGGGGCTACACCTTC. Its protein product is CASSSRLTGARGYTF.

The chain couples TRBV7-8 to TRBJ2-1; TRBD2 agrees at 7 bases. This CDR3 has 16 residues. Per germline, CDR1 SGHVS and CDR2 FQNEAQ. V lost 2 bases to trimming and J lost 5 bases; unmatched junction nucleotides: 9. This chain's CDR3 is CASSLLGGGPNNEQFF. In DNA, the CDR3 is TGTGCCAGCAGCTTATTGGGGGGAGGGCCCAACAATGAGCAGTTCTTC.

This clone was seen just once. The CDR3 sequence: CASSLLGAGELFF. The DNA of the CDR3 is TGTGCCAGCAGCCTGCTAGGGGCCGGGGAGCTGTTTTTT. The chain joins TRBV9 to TRBJ2-2, with D possibly TRBD1 on 5 matching bases. V was trimmed by 4 bases and J by 6 bases, leaving 10 bases between them. CDR1 SGDLS and CDR2 YYNGEE come from the germline V gene. The CDR3 loop spans 13 amino acids.

This clone was counted a single time. CDR3 protein: CASSPDRISYEQYF. Written as DNA, the CDR3 is TGTGCCAGCAGCCCCGACAGGATCTCCTACGAGCAGTACTTC. The genes are TRBV7-2 and TRBJ2-7; TRBD1 is a possible D gene (6 bases). This CDR3 region has 14 residues. Germline loops: CDR1 SGHTA, CDR2 FQGNSA. Trimming cost V 5 bases and J 0 bases, with 11 bases left between them. The whole variable domain, remainder taken from reference TRBV7-2 and TRBJ2-7, is GAGVSQSPSNKVTEKGKDVELRCDPISGHTALYWYRQSLGQGLEFLIYFQGNSAPDKSGLPSDRFSAERTGGSVSTLTIQRTQQEDSAVYLCASSPDRISYEQYFGPGTRLTVT.

The rearrangement joins TRBV19 to TRBJ2-5, with 11 bases fitting TRBD2. There are 15 residues in the CDR3. Per the germline V gene, CDR1 is LNHDA and CDR2 is SQIVND (reference sequence). With V trimmed by 2 bases and J by 1 base, 0 bases remained unmatched. CDR3 sequence reads: CASSILAGGQETQYF. Written as DNA, the CDR3 is TGTGCCAGTAGTATACTAGCGGGAGGCCAAGAGACCCAGTACTTC.